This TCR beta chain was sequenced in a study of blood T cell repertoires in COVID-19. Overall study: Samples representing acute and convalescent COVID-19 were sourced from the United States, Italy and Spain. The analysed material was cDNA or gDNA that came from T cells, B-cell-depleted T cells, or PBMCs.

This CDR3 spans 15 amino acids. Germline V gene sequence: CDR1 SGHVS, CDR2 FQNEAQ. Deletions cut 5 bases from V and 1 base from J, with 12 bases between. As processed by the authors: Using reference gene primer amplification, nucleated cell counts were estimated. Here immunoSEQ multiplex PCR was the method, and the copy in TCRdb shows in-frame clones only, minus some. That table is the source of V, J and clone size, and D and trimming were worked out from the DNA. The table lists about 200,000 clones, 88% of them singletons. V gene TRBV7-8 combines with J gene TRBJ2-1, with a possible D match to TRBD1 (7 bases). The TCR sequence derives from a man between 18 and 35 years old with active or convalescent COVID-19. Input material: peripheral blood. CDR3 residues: CASSGRTGSYNEQFF. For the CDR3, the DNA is TGTGCCAGCAGCGGGAGGACAGGTTCCTACAATGAGCAGTTCTTC. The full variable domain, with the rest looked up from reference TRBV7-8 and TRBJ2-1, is GAGVSQSPRYKVAKRGQDVALRCDPISGHVSLFWYQQALGQGPEFLTYFQNEAQLDKSGLPSDRFFAERPEGSVSTLKIQRTQQEDSAVYLCASSGRTGSYNEQFFGPGTRLTVL.